This T cell receptor (beta chain) is from a study of Ad26.COV2.S vaccination and SARS-CoV-2 variants. CDR1 is LNHDA and CDR2 is SQIVND in the germline V gene (reference sequence). CDR3 length: 16 amino acids. V dropped 6 bases and J dropped 0; count of bases not matched to a gene: 6. The treatment: some 19 received Ad26.COV2.S at low or high dose, single or two shots; several received placebo; per-sample allocation not given. Samples came from day 63 after the first vaccine or placebo injection. Produced via immunoSEQ multiplex PCR; TCRdb's table is partial and in-frame only. The table lists around 270,000 clones, 70% to 90% of them singletons, with about 2.7% in the top ten.

The chain is built from TRBV19 and TRBJ2-1; 9 bases agree with TRBD1. The sample consisted of peripheral blood, taken in a trial of Ad26.COV2.S vaccine versus placebo. The receptor was derived from a person between 18 and 60 years old who received the Ad26.COV2.S COVID-19 vaccine or a placebo. The DNA for the CDR3 is TGTGCCAGTAGGGGAAGACAGGGGGGCTCCTACAATGAGCAGTTCTTC. This encodes CASRGRQGGSYNEQFF.